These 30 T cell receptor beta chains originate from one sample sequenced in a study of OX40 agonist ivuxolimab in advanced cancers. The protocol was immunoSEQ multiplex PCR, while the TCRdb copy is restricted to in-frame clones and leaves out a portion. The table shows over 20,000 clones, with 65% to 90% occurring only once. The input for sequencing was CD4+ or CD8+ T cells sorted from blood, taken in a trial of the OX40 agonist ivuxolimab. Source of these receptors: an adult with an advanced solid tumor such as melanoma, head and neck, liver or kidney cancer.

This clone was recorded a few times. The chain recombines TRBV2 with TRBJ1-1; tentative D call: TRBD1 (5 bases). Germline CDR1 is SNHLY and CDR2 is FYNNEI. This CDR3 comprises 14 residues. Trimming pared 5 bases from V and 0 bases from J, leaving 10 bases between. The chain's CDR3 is CASSQQAMNTEAFF. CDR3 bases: TGTGCCAGCAGTCAACAGGCGATGAACACTGAAGCTTTCTTT.

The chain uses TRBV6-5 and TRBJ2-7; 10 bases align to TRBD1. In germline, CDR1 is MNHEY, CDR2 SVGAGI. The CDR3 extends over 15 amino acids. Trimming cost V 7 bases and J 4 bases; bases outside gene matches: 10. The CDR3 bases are TGTGCCAGCACTAACTCGACAGGGGGCTTATACGAGCAGTACTTC. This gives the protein CASTNSTGGLYEQYF.

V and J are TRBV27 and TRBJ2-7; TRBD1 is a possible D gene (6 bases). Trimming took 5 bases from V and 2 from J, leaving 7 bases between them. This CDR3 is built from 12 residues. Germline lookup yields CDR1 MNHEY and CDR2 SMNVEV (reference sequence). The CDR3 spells CASSRDTYEQYF. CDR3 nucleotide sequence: TGTGCCAGCAGTAGGGACACCTACGAGCAGTACTTC.

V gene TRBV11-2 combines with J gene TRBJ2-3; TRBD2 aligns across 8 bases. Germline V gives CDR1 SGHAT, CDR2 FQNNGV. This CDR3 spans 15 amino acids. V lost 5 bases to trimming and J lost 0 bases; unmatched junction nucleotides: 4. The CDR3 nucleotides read TGTGCCAGCAGCCGGCGGGGGGTTAGCACAGATACGCAGTATTTT. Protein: CASSRRGVSTDTQYF.

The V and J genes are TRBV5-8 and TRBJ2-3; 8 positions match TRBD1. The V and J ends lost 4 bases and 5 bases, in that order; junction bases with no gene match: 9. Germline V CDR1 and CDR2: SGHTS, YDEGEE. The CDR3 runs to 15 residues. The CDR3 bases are TGTGCCAGCAGCCTAAGGACAGGGCCCGGAGATACGCAGTATTTT. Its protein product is CASSLRTGPGDTQYF.

This CDR3 is CASSGGLSRGGGTEAFF. CDR3 DNA: TGTGCCAGCAGCGGGGGGCTTAGCAGGGGTGGTGGCACTGAAGCTTTCTTT. The rearrangement joins TRBV5-4 to TRBJ1-1, with D tentatively TRBD1 (6 bases). This CDR3 contains 17 residues. Germline CDR1 SGHNT, CDR2 YYREEE (reference sequence). The germline V and J ends were trimmed by 4 bases and 4 bases, with 23 bases remaining between them.

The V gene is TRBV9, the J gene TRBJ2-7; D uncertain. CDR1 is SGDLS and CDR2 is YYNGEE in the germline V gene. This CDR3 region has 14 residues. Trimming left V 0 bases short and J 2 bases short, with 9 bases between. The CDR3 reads CASSVGGGAYEQYF. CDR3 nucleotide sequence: TGTGCCAGCAGCGTAGGTGGTGGTGCCTACGAGCAGTACTTC. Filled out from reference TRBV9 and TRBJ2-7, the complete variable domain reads DSGVTQTPKHLITATGQRVTLRCSPRSGDLSVYWYQQSLDQGLQFLIQYYNGEERAKGNILERFSAQQFPDLHSELNLSSLELGDSALYFCASSVGGGAYEQYFGPGTRLTVT.

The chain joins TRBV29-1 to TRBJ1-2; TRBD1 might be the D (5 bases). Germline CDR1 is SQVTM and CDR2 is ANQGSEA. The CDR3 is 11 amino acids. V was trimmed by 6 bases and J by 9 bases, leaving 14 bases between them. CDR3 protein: CSVSTGFSYTF. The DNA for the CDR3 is TGCAGCGTCTCAACAGGCTTCAGCTACACCTTC. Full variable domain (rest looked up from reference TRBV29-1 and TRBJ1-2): SAVISQKPSRDICQRGTSLTIQCQVDSQVTMMFWYRQQPGQSLTLIATANQGSEATYESGFVIDKFPISRPNLTFSTLTVSNMSPEDSSIYLCSVSTGFSYTFGSGTRLTVV.

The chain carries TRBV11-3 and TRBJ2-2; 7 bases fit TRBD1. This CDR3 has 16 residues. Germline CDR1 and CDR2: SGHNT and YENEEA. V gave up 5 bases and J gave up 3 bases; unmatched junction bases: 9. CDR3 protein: CASSPPTGVDTGELFF. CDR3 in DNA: TGTGCCAGCAGCCCCCCCACAGGGGTGGACACCGGGGAGCTGTTTTTT.

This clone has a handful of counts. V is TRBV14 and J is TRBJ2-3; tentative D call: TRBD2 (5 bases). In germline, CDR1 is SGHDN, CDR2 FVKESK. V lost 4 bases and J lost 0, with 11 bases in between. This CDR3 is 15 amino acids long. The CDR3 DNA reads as TGTGCCAGCAGCCGAGCGGACTTAAGCACAGATACGCAGTATTTT. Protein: CASSRADLSTDTQYF.

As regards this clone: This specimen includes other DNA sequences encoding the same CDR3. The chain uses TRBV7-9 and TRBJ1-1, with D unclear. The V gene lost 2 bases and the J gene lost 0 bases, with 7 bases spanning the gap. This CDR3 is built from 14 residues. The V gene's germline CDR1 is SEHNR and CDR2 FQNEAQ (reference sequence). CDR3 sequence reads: CASSLSRLNTEAFF. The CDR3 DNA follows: TGTGCCAGCAGCTTAAGCAGGTTGAACACTGAAGCTTTCTTT.

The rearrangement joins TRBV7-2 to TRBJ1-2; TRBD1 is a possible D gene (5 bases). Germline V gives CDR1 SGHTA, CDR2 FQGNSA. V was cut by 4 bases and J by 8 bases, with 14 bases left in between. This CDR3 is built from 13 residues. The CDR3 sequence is CASSSFGGGGYTF. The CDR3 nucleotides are TGTGCCAGCAGCTCCTTCGGGGGTGGAGGCTACACCTTC. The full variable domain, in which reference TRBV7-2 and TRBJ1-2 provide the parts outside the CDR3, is GAGVSQSPSNKVTEKGKDVELRCDPISGHTALYWYRQSLGQGLEFLIYFQGNSAPDKSGLPSDRFSAERTGGSVSTLTIQRTQQEDSAVYLCASSSFGGGGYTFGSGTRLTVV.

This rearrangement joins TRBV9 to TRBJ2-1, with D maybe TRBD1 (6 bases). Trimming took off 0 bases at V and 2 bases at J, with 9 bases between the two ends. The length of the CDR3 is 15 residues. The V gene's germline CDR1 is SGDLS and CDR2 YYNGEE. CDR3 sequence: CASSVAGDTYNEQFF. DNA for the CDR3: TGTGCCAGCAGCGTAGCTGGGGACACCTACAATGAGCAGTTCTTC. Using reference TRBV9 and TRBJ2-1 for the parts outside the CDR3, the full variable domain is DSGVTQTPKHLITATGQRVTLRCSPRSGDLSVYWYQQSLDQGLQFLIQYYNGEERAKGNILERFSAQQFPDLHSELNLSSLELGDSALYFCASSVAGDTYNEQFFGPGTRLTVL.

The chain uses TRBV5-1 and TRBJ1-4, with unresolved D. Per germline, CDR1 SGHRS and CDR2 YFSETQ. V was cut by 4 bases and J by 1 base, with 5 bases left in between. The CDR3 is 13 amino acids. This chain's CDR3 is CASSVGTNEKLFF. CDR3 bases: TGCGCCAGCAGCGTCGGAACTAATGAAAAACTGTTTTTT.

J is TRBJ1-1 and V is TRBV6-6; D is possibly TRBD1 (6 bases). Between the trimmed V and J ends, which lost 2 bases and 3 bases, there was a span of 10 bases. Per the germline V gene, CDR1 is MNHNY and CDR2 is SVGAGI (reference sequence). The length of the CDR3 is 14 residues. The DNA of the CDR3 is TGTGCCAGCAGTTACCGGACAGTCTACACTGAAGCTTTCTTT. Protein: CASSYRTVYTEAFF.

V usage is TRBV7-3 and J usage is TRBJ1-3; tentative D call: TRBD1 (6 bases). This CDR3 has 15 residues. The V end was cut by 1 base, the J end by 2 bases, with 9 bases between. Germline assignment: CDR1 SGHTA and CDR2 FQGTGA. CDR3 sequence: CASSLRGQPGNTIYF. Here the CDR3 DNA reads TGTGCCAGCAGCTTAAGGGGACAACCTGGAAACACCATATATTTT.

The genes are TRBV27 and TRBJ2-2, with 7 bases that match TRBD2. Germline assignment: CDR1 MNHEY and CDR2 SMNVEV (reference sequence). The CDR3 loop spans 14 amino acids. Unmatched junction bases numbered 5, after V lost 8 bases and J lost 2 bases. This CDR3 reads CASGRAVNTGELFF. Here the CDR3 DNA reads TGTGCCAGCGGGAGGGCGGTAAACACCGGGGAGCTGTTTTTT.

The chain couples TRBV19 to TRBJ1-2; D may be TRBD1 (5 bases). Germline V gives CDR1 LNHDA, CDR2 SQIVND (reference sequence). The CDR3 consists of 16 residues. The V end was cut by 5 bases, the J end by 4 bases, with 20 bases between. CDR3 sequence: CASSPRPGPDSYGYTF. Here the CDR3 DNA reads TGTGCCAGTAGTCCCCGCCCGGGGCCCGACAGCTATGGCTACACCTTC.

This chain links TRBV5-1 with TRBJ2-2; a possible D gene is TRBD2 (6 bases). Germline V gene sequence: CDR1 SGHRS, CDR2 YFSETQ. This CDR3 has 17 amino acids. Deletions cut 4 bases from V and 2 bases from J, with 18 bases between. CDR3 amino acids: CASSPRFGGINTGELFF. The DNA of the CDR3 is TGCGCCAGCAGCCCCCGCTTTGGGGGGATAAACACCGGGGAGCTGTTTTTT.

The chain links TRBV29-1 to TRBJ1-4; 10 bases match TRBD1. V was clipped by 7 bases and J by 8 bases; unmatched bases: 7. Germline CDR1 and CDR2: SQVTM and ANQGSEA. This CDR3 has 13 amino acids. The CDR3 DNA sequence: TGCAGCGCAGAGACAGGGGGCAGAGAAAAACTGTTTTTT. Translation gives CSAETGGREKLFF. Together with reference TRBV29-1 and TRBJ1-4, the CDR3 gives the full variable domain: SAVISQKPSRDICQRGTSLTIQCQVDSQVTMMFWYRQQPGQSLTLIATANQGSEATYESGFVIDKFPISRPNLTFSTLTVSNMSPEDSSIYLCSAETGGREKLFFGSGTQLSVL.

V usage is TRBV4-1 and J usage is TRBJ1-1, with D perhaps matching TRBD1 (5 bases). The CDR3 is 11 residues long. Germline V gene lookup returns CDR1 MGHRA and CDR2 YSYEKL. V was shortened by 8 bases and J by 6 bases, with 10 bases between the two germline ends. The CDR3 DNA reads TGCGCCAGCGGGGGGAGTTCTGAAGCTTTCTTT. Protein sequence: CASGGSSEAFF.

The CDR3 nucleotides are TGTGCCAGCAGCGCTACTAGCGGGAGGATCTCCTACAATGAGCAGTTCTTC. Its protein is CASSATSGRISYNEQFF. The V gene is TRBV9, the J gene TRBJ2-1; 12 bases fit TRBD2. This CDR3 is 17 amino acids long. CDR1 and CDR2 (germline): SGDLS, YYNGEE. The V segment lost 3 bases and the J segment 0 bases; nucleotides outside the gene matches: 4. Full variable domain (outside the CDR3, taken from reference TRBV9 and TRBJ2-1): DSGVTQTPKHLITATGQRVTLRCSPRSGDLSVYWYQQSLDQGLQFLIQYYNGEERAKGNILERFSAQQFPDLHSELNLSSLELGDSALYFCASSATSGRISYNEQFFGPGTRLTVL.

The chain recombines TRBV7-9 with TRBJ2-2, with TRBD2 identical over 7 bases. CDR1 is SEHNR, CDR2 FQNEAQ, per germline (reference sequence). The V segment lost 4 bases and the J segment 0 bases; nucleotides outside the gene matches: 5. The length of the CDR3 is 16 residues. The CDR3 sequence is CASSSSGGANTGELFF. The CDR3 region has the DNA TGTGCCAGCAGCTCCTCTGGGGGGGCGAACACCGGGGAGCTGTTTTTT.

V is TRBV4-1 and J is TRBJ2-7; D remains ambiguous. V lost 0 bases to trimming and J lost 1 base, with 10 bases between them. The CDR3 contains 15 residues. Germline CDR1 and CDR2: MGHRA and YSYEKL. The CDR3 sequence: CASSQDFLRSYEQYF. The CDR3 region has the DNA TGCGCCAGCAGCCAAGATTTCCTGAGATCCTACGAGCAGTACTTC.

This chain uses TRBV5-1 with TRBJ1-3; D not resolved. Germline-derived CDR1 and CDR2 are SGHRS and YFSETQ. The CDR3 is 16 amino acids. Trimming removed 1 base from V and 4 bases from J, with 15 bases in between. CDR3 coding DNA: TGCGCCAGCAGCTTGTCGGCAGGTAGTATCGGAAACACCATATATTTT. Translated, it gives CASSLSAGSIGNTIYF.

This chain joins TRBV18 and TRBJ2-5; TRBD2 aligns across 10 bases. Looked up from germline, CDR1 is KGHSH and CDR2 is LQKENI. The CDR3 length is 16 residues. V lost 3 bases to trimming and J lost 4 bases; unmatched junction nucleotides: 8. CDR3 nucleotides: TGTGCCAGCTCACCTCGGACTAGCGGCGGGGGAGAGACCCAGTACTTC. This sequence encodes CASSPRTSGGGETQYF.

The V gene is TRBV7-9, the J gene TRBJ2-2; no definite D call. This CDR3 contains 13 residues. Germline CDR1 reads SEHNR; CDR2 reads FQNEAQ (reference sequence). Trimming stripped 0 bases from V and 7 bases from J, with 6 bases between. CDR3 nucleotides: TGTGCCAGCAGCTTAGCTGGCGGCGGGGAGCTGTTTTTT. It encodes CASSLAGGGELFF.

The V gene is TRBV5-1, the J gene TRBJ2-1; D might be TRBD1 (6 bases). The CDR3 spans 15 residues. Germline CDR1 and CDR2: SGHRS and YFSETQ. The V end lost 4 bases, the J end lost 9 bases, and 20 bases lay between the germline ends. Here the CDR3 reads CASSASTGAASEQFF. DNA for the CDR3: TGCGCCAGCAGCGCATCGACAGGCGCGGCAAGTGAGCAGTTCTTC. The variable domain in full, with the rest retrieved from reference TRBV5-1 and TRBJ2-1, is KAGVTQTPRYLIKTRGQQVTLSCSPISGHRSVSWYQQTPGQGLQFLFEYFSETQRNKGNFPGRFSGRQFSNSRSEMNVSTLELGDSALYLCASSASTGAASEQFFGPGTRLTVL.

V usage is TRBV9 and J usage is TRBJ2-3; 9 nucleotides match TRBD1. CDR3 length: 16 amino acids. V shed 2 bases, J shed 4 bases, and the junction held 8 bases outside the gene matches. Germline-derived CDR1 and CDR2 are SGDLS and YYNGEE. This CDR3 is CASSVRDRVLADTQYF. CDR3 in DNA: TGTGCCAGCAGCGTCCGGGACAGGGTTTTGGCAGATACGCAGTATTTT.

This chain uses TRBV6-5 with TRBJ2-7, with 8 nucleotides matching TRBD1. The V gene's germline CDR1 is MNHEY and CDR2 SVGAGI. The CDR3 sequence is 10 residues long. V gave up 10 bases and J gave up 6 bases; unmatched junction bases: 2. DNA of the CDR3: TGTGCCATTGGACAGGGCGAGCAGTACTTC. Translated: CAIGQGEQYF.